The 14 T cell receptor beta chains reported below all come from one sample, sequenced in a study of a mutant IDH1 vaccine in newly diagnosed glioma. Their antigens are not known. Time point here: week 35, safety follow-up. The study gave 300 ug of mutant IDH1 20-mer peptide per vaccine dose, with topical imiquimod. The table came from immunoSEQ multiplex PCR; TCRdb's copy has only in-frame clones and leaves some out. The sample consists of about 54,000 clones, 84% of them appearing once. The sample was PBMCs, taken from a glioma patient whose treatment included an IDH1 peptide vaccine. The receptors stem from a woman younger than 35 with glioma.

CDR3 in amino acids: CAWSTGTSGLLSYNEQFF. For the CDR3, the DNA is TGTGCCTGGAGCACGGGGACTAGCGGGCTCCTCTCCTACAATGAGCAGTTCTTC. The gene calls are TRBV30 and TRBJ2-1, with 12 nucleotides matching TRBD2. The CDR3 is made up of 18 amino acids. V shed 3 bases and J 0 bases; nucleotides not matched to a gene: 9. In germline, CDR1 is GTSNPN, CDR2 SVGIG (reference sequence). The entire variable domain, with the rest obtained from reference TRBV30 and TRBJ2-1, is as follows: SQTIHQWPATLVQPVGSPLSLECTVEGTSNPNLYWYRQAAGRGLQLLFYSVGIGQISSEVPQNLSASRPQDRQFILSSKKLLLSDSGFYLCAWSTGTSGLLSYNEQFFGPGTRLTVL.

The gene calls are TRBV7-9 and TRBJ1-2; D gene ambiguous. The V gene's germline CDR1 is SEHNR and CDR2 FQNEAQ (reference sequence). The CDR3 contains 15 residues. V lost 1 base and J lost 3, with 12 bases in between. CDR3 region: CASSLELSYYYGYTF. The CDR3 bases are TGTGCCAGCAGCTTAGAGTTGTCATACTACTATGGCTACACCTTC. The full variable domain, its missing parts supplied by reference TRBV7-9 and TRBJ1-2, is DTGVSQNPRHKITKRGQNVTFRCDPISEHNRLYWYRQTLGQGPEFLTYFQNEAQLEKSRLLSDRFSAERPKGSFSTLEIQRTEQGDSAMYLCASSLELSYYYGYTFGSGTRLTVV.

This clone was seen a single time. V and J are TRBV19 and TRBJ1-2; D is perhaps TRBD1 (6 bases). The CDR3 runs to 16 residues. Per germline, CDR1 LNHDA and CDR2 SQIVND (reference sequence). V dropped 0 bases and J dropped 6 bases, with 17 bases sitting between them. The CDR3 sequence is CASSIEGGPPPDGYTF. Written as DNA, the CDR3 is TGTGCCAGTAGTATAGAGGGGGGCCCCCCGCCGGATGGCTACACCTTC. The complete variable domain, with remaining parts taken from reference TRBV19 and TRBJ1-2, reads DGGITQSPKYLFRKEGQNVTLSCEQNLNHDAMYWYRQDPGQGLRLIYYSQIVNDFQKGDIAEGYSVSREKKESFPLTVTSAQKNPTAFYLCASSIEGGPPPDGYTFGSGTRLTVV.

The rearrangement uses TRBV6-1 and TRBJ1-2; TRBD1 agrees at 8 bases. The CDR3 runs to 14 residues. The V segment lost 6 bases and the J segment 1 base; nucleotides outside the gene matches: 4. Germline-derived CDR1 and CDR2 are MNHNS and SASEGT. CDR3 sequence (DNA): TGTGCCAGCAGGGGACAGGCTCATAACTATGGCTACACCTTC. This sequence encodes CASRGQAHNYGYTF.

The CDR3 sequence is CASSSGVGDTQYF. The CDR3 nucleotides are TGTGCCAGCAGCTCCGGGGTGGGAGATACGCAGTATTTT. The chain is built from TRBV13 and TRBJ2-3; D perhaps matches TRBD2 (5 bases). The CDR3 has 13 residues. The V gene's germline CDR1 is PRHDT and CDR2 FYEKMQ (reference sequence). V was shortened by 4 bases and J by 5 bases, with 10 bases between the two germline ends.

The chain couples TRBV7-9 to TRBJ1-2; D perhaps matches TRBD1 (5 bases). The CDR3 extends over 14 amino acids. The V end was cut by 0 bases, the J end by 4 bases, with 9 bases between. The V gene's germline CDR1 is SEHNR and CDR2 FQNEAQ (reference sequence). The CDR3 DNA reads TGTGCCAGCAGCTTAGCAGGGGAGGTCTATGGCTACACCTTC. It is translated as CASSLAGEVYGYTF.

The chain couples TRBV30 to TRBJ2-7; D remains ambiguous. The V gene's germline CDR1 is GTSNPN and CDR2 SVGIG (reference sequence). The germline V and J ends were trimmed by 3 bases and 4 bases, with 10 bases remaining between them. This CDR3 has 12 residues. This CDR3 reads CAWSLTVYEQYF. In nucleotides, the CDR3 is TGTGCCTGGAGCCTGACTGTGTACGAGCAGTACTTC.

The chain uses TRBV11-2 and TRBJ1-1; TRBD1 might be the D (6 bases). The length of the CDR3 is 15 residues. Germline CDR1 reads SGHAT; CDR2 reads FQNNGV. Deletions cut 5 bases from V and 0 bases from J, with 13 bases between. Here the CDR3 DNA reads TGTGCCAGCAGCCCCCGAGGGGGGCTGAACACTGAAGCTTTCTTT. It specifies CASSPRGGLNTEAFF. Full variable domain (outside the CDR3, taken from reference TRBV11-2 and TRBJ1-1): EAGVAQSPRYKIIEKRQSVAFWCNPISGHATLYWYQQILGQGPKLLIQFQNNGVVDDSQLPKDRFSAERLKGVDSTLKIQPAKLEDSAVYLCASSPRGGLNTEAFFGQGTRLTVV.

The chain carries TRBV28 and TRBJ1-5; D is ambiguous. Germline assignment: CDR1 MDHEN and CDR2 SYDVKM. The CDR3 covers 12 residues. V lost 3 bases and J 7 bases, leaving 7 bases between the germline ends. The CDR3 DNA sequence: TGTGCCAGCAGTTTCACAGACCAGCCCCAGCATTTT. It codes for CASSFTDQPQHF. Variable domain in full (rest from reference TRBV28 and TRBJ1-5): DVKVTQSSRYLVKRTGEKVFLECVQDMDHENMFWYRQDPGLGLRLIYFSYDVKMKEKGDIPEGYSVSREKKERFSLILESASTNQTSMYLCASSFTDQPQHFGDGTRLSIL.

This chain joins TRBV21-1 and TRBJ1-5; the DNA was not compared with TRBD1, the D call given in the table. TRBV21-1 is shown as a pseudogene. CDR3 length: 13 residues. CDR3: CASSKAAPWPQHF. The DNA for the CDR3 is TGTGCCAGCAGCAAAGCGGCCCCCTGGCCCCAGCATTTT.

This chain links TRBV5-1 with TRBJ2-7; 7 bases agree with TRBD2. This CDR3 has 14 amino acids. With V trimmed by 3 bases and J by 5 bases, 8 bases remained unmatched. Germline loops: CDR1 SGHRS, CDR2 YFSETQ. The CDR3 DNA reads TGCGCCAGCAGCTATTGGGAGGGCGGCCACGAGCAGTACTTC. Amino acids: CASSYWEGGHEQYF.

The gene calls are TRBV6-1 and TRBJ1-2; 7 bases are a match to TRBD1. The trim removed 1 base at V and 5 bases at J, leaving 13 bases unmatched. This CDR3 region has 17 residues. CDR1 MNHNS and CDR2 SASEGT come from the germline V gene. The chain's CDR3 is CASSEEGQGVLGYGYTF. The CDR3 DNA reads TGTGCCAGCAGTGAAGAGGGGCAGGGGGTCTTGGGATATGGCTACACCTTC.

The chain employs TRBV20-1 and TRBJ2-7; no reliable D call. The CDR3 extends over 10 amino acids. Looked up from germline, CDR1 is DFQATT and CDR2 is SNEGSKA (reference sequence). Trimming took off 0 bases at V and 4 bases at J, with 1 base between the two ends. The CDR3 loop is CSAREYEQYF. The CDR3 nucleotides are TGCAGTGCTAGAGAGTACGAGCAGTACTTC.

The chain links TRBV9 to TRBJ2-2; 9 bases match TRBD2. Germline V lookup: CDR1 SGDLS, CDR2 YYNGEE. The junction had 11 bases not matched to a gene; V was cut back by 4 bases and J by 7 bases. The CDR3 sequence is 16 residues long. For the CDR3, the DNA is TGTGCCAGCAGCCAGAGGGCGGGAGGGCCTATCGGGGAGCTGTTTTTT. The encoded protein is CASSQRAGGPIGELFF.